These 32 T cell receptor beta chains came from one sample sequenced in a study of early T cells in non-severe SARS-CoV-2 infection. A single record per CDR3 protein comes from TCRdb applying MiXCR to the 5' RACE reads. In the table there are some 96,000 distinct CDR3 sequences, approximately 11% of which are singletons. Sequencing was performed on whole blood, taken at baseline. These receptors all stem from an adult who was a healthcare worker with PCR-confirmed SARS-CoV-2 infection or an uninfected control (not recorded which).

The genes are TRBV2 and TRBJ2-7; D unresolved. Per germline, CDR1 SNHLY and CDR2 FYNNEI. The CDR3 is 12 residues long. The V and J ends lost 1 base and 5 bases respectively, with 6 bases between them. In DNA, the CDR3 is TGTGCCAGCAGTGAAGGAGACAACGAGCAGTACTTC. The encoded protein is CASSEGDNEQYF.

This clonotype showed up many times. V gene TRBV9 combines with J gene TRBJ2-3, with D possibly being TRBD2 (6 bases). V lost 0 bases and J lost 2, with 13 bases in between. The germline CDR1 and CDR2 sequences are SGDLS and YYNGEE. This CDR3 is 16 amino acids long. CDR3 DNA: TGTGCCAGCAGCGTAGACGTTGGGGGACTCACAGATACGCAGTATTTT. This codes for CASSVDVGGLTDTQYF.

There are many counts of this clonotype. The chain is built from TRBV19 and TRBJ2-7; no firm D call. With 3 bases removed from V and 0 bases from J, the gap between germline ends came to 6 bases. This CDR3 has 13 residues. Germline V gene sequence: CDR1 LNHDA, CDR2 SQIVND (reference sequence). CDR3 nucleotides: TGTGCCAGTAGTATTGGCAGCTCCTACGAGCAGTACTTC. Translated, it gives CASSIGSSYEQYF.

This clonotype was detected only a few times. This chain connects TRBV7-8 to TRBJ2-7, with D unclear. There are 13 residues in the CDR3. CDR1 and CDR2 from the germline V gene are SGHVS and FQNEAQ. Trimming shortened V by 5 bases and J by 0 bases, and 8 bases separated the two germline ends. This CDR3 is CASSVGNSYEQYF. CDR3 nucleotide sequence: TGTGCCAGCAGCGTTGGGAACTCCTACGAGCAGTACTTC.

V gene TRBV20-1 combines with J gene TRBJ2-1, with 9 bases that match TRBD2. The CDR3 contains 15 residues. Germline CDR1 DFQATT, CDR2 SNEGSKA (reference sequence). V was pared by 8 bases and J by 8 bases, with 16 bases of the junction left unmatched. As DNA, the CDR3 is TGCAGTACCTCCAGACTAGCGGCTAACAACCATGAGCAGTTCTTC. Its translation: CSTSRLAANNHEQFF.

This clonotype was seen more than once but under ten times. The rearrangement links TRBV2 to TRBJ2-2, with D possibly being TRBD1 (6 bases). Looked up from germline, CDR1 is SNHLY and CDR2 is FYNNEI. The CDR3 is made up of 15 amino acids. V lost 7 bases and J lost 6, with 18 bases in between. The CDR3 spells CASNDRSSTAGELFF. As DNA, the CDR3 is TGTGCCAGCAATGACAGGTCAAGTACCGCCGGGGAGCTGTTTTTT.

This clonotype was observed a handful of times. V usage is TRBV29-1 and J usage is TRBJ1-2, with D possibly matching TRBD1 (5 bases). With 6 bases removed from V and 4 bases from J, the gap between germline ends came to 12 bases. Looked up from germline, CDR1 is SQVTM and CDR2 is ANQGSEA. CDR3 length: 12 residues. The CDR3 bases are TGCAGCGTAAATGGGGGACTCTATGGCTACACCTTC. This encodes CSVNGGLYGYTF.

The gene calls are TRBV2 and TRBJ1-2, with TRBD1 matching 7 bases. J lost 14 bases, V lost 2 bases, and 5 bases had no gene match. Germline CDR1 and CDR2: SNHLY and FYNNEI. The CDR3 extends over 11 amino acids. The CDR3 protein is CASSERQGRTF. The DNA of the CDR3 is TGTGCCAGCAGTGAACGACAGGGCCGGACCTTC.

This clonotype was seen ten or more times. The chain links TRBV29-1 to TRBJ2-1, with D perhaps being TRBD1 or TRBD2 (5 bases each). Germline CDR1 and CDR2: SQVTM and ANQGSEA. The V gene lost 0 bases and the J gene lost 8 bases, with 11 bases spanning the gap. The CDR3 is 13 amino acids. This CDR3 reads CSVEDQGVHEQFF. CDR3 coding DNA: TGCAGCGTTGAAGATCAGGGAGTCCATGAGCAGTTCTTC.

This clonotype was seen a handful of times. The chain recombines TRBV11-2 with TRBJ2-7; D remains ambiguous. Germline-derived CDR1 and CDR2 are SGHAT and FQNNGV. V was trimmed by 0 bases and J by 3 bases, leaving 3 bases between them. The CDR3 has 12 amino acids. The DNA of the CDR3 is TGTGCCAGCAGCTTAGAGGGCTACGAGCAGTACTTC. It is translated as CASSLEGYEQYF.

This clonotype has ten or more counts. The J gene is TRBJ1-1, the V gene TRBV20-1; 8 positions agree with TRBD1. Germline-derived CDR1 and CDR2 are DFQATT and SNEGSKA (reference sequence). The CDR3 runs to 13 residues. V was clipped by 5 bases and J by 3 bases; unmatched bases: 5. The CDR3 region is CSAADRADTEAFF. CDR3 nucleotides: TGCAGTGCTGCGGACAGGGCGGACACTGAAGCTTTCTTT.

The chain recombines TRBV20-1 with TRBJ2-7; 8 bases are shared with TRBD1. The CDR3 covers 15 residues. Germline-derived CDR1 and CDR2 are DFQATT and SNEGSKA (reference sequence). Losses at the gene ends were 4 bases for V and 6 bases for J; bases not matched to a gene: 14. The CDR3 nucleotides read TGCAGTGCTAAGAGGGCGGACAGGGTTAGAGGCGAGCAGTACTTC. Encoded protein: CSAKRADRVRGEQYF.

This clonotype was observed a handful of times. This sequence joins TRBV2 and TRBJ1-5; 7 nucleotides align to TRBD1. The V gene's germline CDR1 is SNHLY and CDR2 FYNNEI. The CDR3 is 15 residues long. The trim removed 6 bases at V and 4 bases at J, leaving 9 bases unmatched. Written as DNA, the CDR3 is TGTGCCAGCAGAGGGGGGGACAGAGGTAATCAGCCCCAGCATTTT. It is translated as CASRGGDRGNQPQHF.

The chain recombines TRBV11-2 with TRBJ2-7; 11 nucleotides match TRBD2. Trimming removed 5 bases from V and 2 bases from J; junction bases left unmatched: 5. The CDR3 consists of 15 residues. In germline, CDR1 is SGHAT, CDR2 FQNNGV. CDR3 coding DNA: TGTGCCAGCAGCCCGGGGACTAGCGGAACCTACGAGCAGTACTTC. This sequence encodes CASSPGTSGTYEQYF.

The rearrangement links TRBV11-3 to TRBJ2-3; TRBD2 matches at 14 bases. The V segment lost 5 bases and the J segment 4 bases; nucleotides outside the gene matches: 11. From germline, CDR1 is SGHNT and CDR2 YENEEA. The CDR3 covers 18 residues. CDR3 loop: CASSGNPGLAGESDTQYF. CDR3 bases: TGTGCCAGCAGCGGGAATCCGGGACTAGCGGGAGAATCAGATACGCAGTATTTT.

This clonotype showed up many times. The DNA for the CDR3 is TGCAGTGCTAGAGCGGGGGATGGCACTGAAGCTTTCTTT. Protein sequence: CSARAGDGTEAFF. This chain joins TRBV20-1 and TRBJ1-1, with a weak D call TRBD1 (5 bases). The V gene's germline CDR1 is DFQATT and CDR2 SNEGSKA (reference sequence). V shed 1 base and J shed 4 bases, with 10 bases lying between them. This CDR3 contains 13 residues.

This chain connects TRBV29-1 to TRBJ2-3; 9 bases map to TRBD2. CDR1 is SQVTM and CDR2 is ANQGSEA in the germline V gene. V shed 3 bases and J 2 bases; nucleotides not matched to a gene: 9. This CDR3 comprises 16 residues. Here the CDR3 reads CSVDVAGDPSTDTQYF. CDR3 sequence (DNA): TGCAGCGTTGATGTAGCGGGGGATCCCTCCACAGATACGCAGTATTTT.

This clonotype was picked up many times. V and J are TRBV30 and TRBJ2-7; D might be TRBD2 (6 bases). Germline lookup yields CDR1 GTSNPN and CDR2 SVGIG (reference sequence). Trimming stripped 2 bases from V and 2 bases from J, with 10 bases between. The CDR3 totals 13 residues. The CDR3 spells CAWSLGLTYEQYF. CDR3 in DNA: TGTGCCTGGAGTTTGGGACTGACCTACGAGCAGTACTTC. The full variable domain, its missing parts supplied by reference TRBV30 and TRBJ2-7, is SQTIHQWPATLVQPVGSPLSLECTVEGTSNPNLYWYRQAAGRGLQLLFYSVGIGQISSEVPQNLSASRPQDRQFILSSKKLLLSDSGFYLCAWSLGLTYEQYFGPGTRLTVT.

This clonotype came up a few times. The J gene is TRBJ2-3, the V gene TRBV7-2, with D possibly matching TRBD2 (6 bases). Germline V lookup: CDR1 SGHTA, CDR2 FQGNSA. V lost 2 bases and J lost 0, with 12 bases in between. This CDR3 is 16 amino acids long. CDR3 nucleotide sequence: TGTGCCAGCAGCTTAATCAGCGGGTCTAGCACAGATACGCAGTATTTT. Amino acids: CASSLISGSSTDTQYF.

The genes are TRBV4-3 and TRBJ2-1; a weak D match, TRBD2 (6 bases). Trimming shortened V by 1 base and J by 2 bases, and 15 bases separated the two germline ends. The CDR3 has 17 amino acids. Germline V gene sequence: CDR1 LGHNA, CDR2 YSLEER. The CDR3 region has the DNA TGCGCCAGCAGCCAAGGGATCATCGCGGGACCCTACAATGAGCAGTTCTTC. The encoded protein is CASSQGIIAGPYNEQFF.

The rearrangement joins TRBV20-1 to TRBJ2-3; D is uncertain. The CDR3 contains 14 residues. V was shortened by 1 base and J by 1 base, with 9 bases between the two germline ends. Germline assignment: CDR1 DFQATT and CDR2 SNEGSKA (reference sequence). The CDR3: CSARGVSGTDTQYF. The CDR3 bases are TGCAGTGCTAGAGGGGTTTCAGGCACAGATACGCAGTATTTT.

This clonotype was counted a few times. The V call is TRBV9, the J call TRBJ2-6; 12 bases agree with TRBD2. The germline gives CDR1 SGDLS, CDR2 YYNGEE. Trimming cost V 3 bases and J 2 bases; bases outside gene matches: 9. The CDR3 has 19 residues. The CDR3 sequence: CASSALLAGGLAGANVLTF. The CDR3 DNA follows: TGTGCCAGCAGCGCCCTACTAGCGGGAGGTCTCGCTGGGGCCAACGTCCTGACTTTC.

This clonotype was found many times. V and J are TRBV7-2 and TRBJ2-2, with 13 bases that match TRBD2. The junction had 3 bases not matched to a gene; V was cut back by 5 bases and J by 6 bases. In germline, CDR1 is SGHTA, CDR2 FQGNSA. CDR3 length: 15 amino acids. The DNA of the CDR3 is TGTGCCAGCAGCAGCGGACTAGCGGGGGCCGGGGAGCTGTTTTTT. Protein: CASSSGLAGAGELFF.

This clonotype was observed many times. The V call is TRBV4-3, the J call TRBJ2-1; D is possibly TRBD2 (5 bases). Trimming took off 0 bases at V and 0 bases at J, with 24 bases between the two ends. CDR1 is LGHNA, CDR2 YSLEER, per germline. The CDR3 spans 21 residues. The CDR3 nucleotides are TGCGCCAGCAGCCAAGATCAGGCCAGGCTCTTAGCGCAGAGCTCCTACAATGAGCAGTTCTTC. Its protein is CASSQDQARLLAQSSYNEQFF.

This clonotype was seen more than once but under ten times. V is TRBV30 and J is TRBJ2-7; no clear D gene. Germline V gene sequence: CDR1 GTSNPN, CDR2 SVGIG (reference sequence). Trimming pared 0 bases from V and 8 bases from J, leaving 14 bases between. The CDR3 is made up of 13 amino acids. As DNA, the CDR3 is TGTGCCTGGAGTGTTGGAACCGCTTACAAGCAGTACTTC. Amino acids: CAWSVGTAYKQYF.

This clonotype was counted a few times. The chain has TRBV11-2 and TRBJ2-2; D ambiguous. V lost 2 bases to trimming and J lost 1 base, with 11 bases between them. The CDR3 loop spans 16 amino acids. Per the germline V gene, CDR1 is SGHAT and CDR2 is FQNNGV. The CDR3 DNA reads TGTGCCAGCAGCTTATTTGAGGCAGGGAACACCGGGGAGCTGTTTTTT. This codes for CASSLFEAGNTGELFF.

In its sample, this clonotype was seen a few times. V and J are TRBV20-1 and TRBJ1-4, with TRBD1 as a possible D gene (6 bases). CDR3 size: 13 residues. The germline V and J ends were trimmed by 6 bases and 6 bases, with 14 bases remaining between them. CDR1 and CDR2 from the germline V gene are DFQATT and SNEGSKA (reference sequence). This CDR3 is CSAGGAKDEKLFF. The CDR3 nucleotides are TGCAGTGCGGGGGGGGCCAAAGATGAAAAACTGTTTTTT.

This clonotype came up many times. J is TRBJ2-4 and V is TRBV6-2 or TRBV6-3, with TRBD2 identical over 13 bases. This CDR3 is 16 amino acids long. From germline, CDR1 is MNHEY and CDR2 SVGEGT. V lost 5 bases and J lost 7; bases outside the gene matches: 8. CDR3 nucleotides: TGTGCCAGCAGTAGTGGACTAGCGGGAGCAGTGAACATTCAGTACTTC. Encoded protein: CASSSGLAGAVNIQYF.

The table lists this clonotype with many counts. This chain links TRBV3-1 with TRBJ2-5, with 7 positions matching TRBD2. The germline V gene has CDR1 LGHDT and CDR2 YNNKEL (reference sequence). The CDR3 contains 15 residues. V dropped 1 base and J dropped 3; count of bases not matched to a gene: 5. The CDR3 sequence is CASSQGVTSEETQYF. In DNA form, the CDR3 reads TGTGCCAGCAGCCAAGGGGTCACTAGCGAAGAGACCCAGTACTTC.

This clonotype came up many times. This chain links TRBV5-5 with TRBJ2-3, with 15 bases that match TRBD2. V was clipped by 4 bases and J by 4 bases; unmatched bases: 7. The CDR3 loop spans 17 amino acids. CDR1 and CDR2 from the germline V gene are SGHKS and YYEKEE (reference sequence). Here the CDR3 reads CASSLTGLAGGPDTQYF. The DNA of the CDR3 is TGTGCCAGCAGCCTAACAGGACTAGCGGGAGGGCCAGATACGCAGTATTTT. The variable domain in full, with the rest retrieved from reference TRBV5-5 and TRBJ2-3, is DAGVTQSPTHLIKTRGQQVTLRCSPISGHKSVSWYQQVLGQGPQFIFQYYEKEERGRGNFPDRFSARQFPNYSSELNVNALLLGDSALYLCASSLTGLAGGPDTQYFGPGTRLTVL.

This clonotype was seen many times. J is TRBJ2-1 and V is TRBV20-1; unclear D gene. Trimming removed 1 base at V and 6 bases at J, with 13 bases between. This CDR3 has 14 residues. The germline CDR1 and CDR2 sequences are DFQATT and SNEGSKA (reference sequence). The CDR3 region is CSARGPVDTNEQFF. In DNA form, the CDR3 reads TGCAGTGCTAGAGGACCGGTCGATACCAATGAGCAGTTCTTC.

This clonotype was detected only a few times. The rearrangement links TRBV7-3 to TRBJ2-2; 8 bases match TRBD2. CDR1 and CDR2 (germline): SGHTA, FQGTGA. Germline trimming cut 1 base from V and 0 bases from J; bases unmatched to any gene: 1. This CDR3 comprises 16 residues. The DNA for the CDR3 is TGTGCCAGCAGCTTAAAACTAGCGGCGAACACCGGGGAGCTGTTTTTT. As protein: CASSLKLAANTGELFF.